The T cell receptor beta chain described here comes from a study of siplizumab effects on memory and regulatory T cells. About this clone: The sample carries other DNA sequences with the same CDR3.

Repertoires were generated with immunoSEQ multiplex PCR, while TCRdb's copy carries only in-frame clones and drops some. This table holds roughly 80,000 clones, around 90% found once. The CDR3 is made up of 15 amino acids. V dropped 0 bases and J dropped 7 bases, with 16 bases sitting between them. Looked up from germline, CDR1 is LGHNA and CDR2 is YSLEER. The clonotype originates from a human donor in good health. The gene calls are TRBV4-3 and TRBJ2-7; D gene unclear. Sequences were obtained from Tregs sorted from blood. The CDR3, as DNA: TGCGCCAGCAGCCAAGATCTACTGGTAGGAGAGGAGCAGTACTTC. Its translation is CASSQDLLVGEEQYF.